One sample yielded the 32 T cell receptor beta chains listed below, sequenced in a study of human T cells and chemical hapten exposure. TCRdb called the RACE reads again in MiXCR, with one record for every CDR3 protein. The sample has about 89,000 distinct CDR3 sequences, approximately 11% seen once. Regarding time point: pre-sensitization, week 0. Specified treatment: therapeutic diphenylcyclopropenone sensitization with weekly scalp DPC. The sample was whole blood, taken in connection with sensitization to the hapten diphenylcyclopropenone (DPC). The receptors come from a woman aged 60-70 years with alopecia areata. Some clones in this sample may be carry-over from other donors' samples.

The J gene is TRBJ2-7, the V gene TRBV20-1; TRBD2 matches at 14 bases. V dropped 8 bases and J dropped 7; count of bases not matched to a gene: 13. CDR3 size: 15 residues. CDR1 is DFQATT and CDR2 is SNEGSKA in the germline V gene (reference sequence). The CDR3 reads CSTGTSGSLIVEQYF. CDR3 DNA sequence: TGCAGTACAGGGACTAGCGGGAGTCTTATAGTGGAGCAGTACTTC.

The table lists this clonotype with many counts. V usage is TRBV7-2 and J usage is TRBJ2-5, with D tentatively TRBD2 (5 bases). Trimming shortened V by 3 bases and J by 4 bases, and 9 bases separated the two germline ends. The germline V gene has CDR1 SGHTA and CDR2 FQGNSA. The CDR3 extends over 13 amino acids. For the CDR3, the DNA is TGTGCCAGCAGCTTGAGGGTCTCAGAGACCCAGTACTTC. This encodes CASSLRVSETQYF.

This clonotype showed up many times. The gene calls are TRBV3-1 and TRBJ1-5; D uncertain. Germline loops: CDR1 LGHDT, CDR2 YNNKEL (reference sequence). Trimming stripped 4 bases from V and 2 bases from J, with 9 bases between. The CDR3 length is 14 residues. The CDR3 nucleotides are TGTGCCAGCAGCCTTACGATCGGCAATCAGCCCCAGCATTTT. Its translation: CASSLTIGNQPQHF.

This clonotype was seen a few times. The chain has TRBV6-1 and TRBJ1-4; the D is unclear. Looked up from germline, CDR1 is MNHNS and CDR2 is SASEGT. The CDR3 spans 17 residues. V was clipped by 1 base and J by 10 bases, with 22 bases between them. The CDR3 coding sequence is TGTGCCAGCAGTGAAGAAGGACTCAGATTGTTCGAGGGAAAACTGTTTTTT. Translation: CASSEEGLRLFEGKLFF.

There are many counts of this clonotype. This chain uses TRBV7-9 with TRBJ1-2; possible D gene TRBD1, 6 bases. V lost 8 bases to trimming and J lost 3 bases, with 16 bases between them. The CDR3 length is 14 residues. From germline, CDR1 is SEHNR and CDR2 FQNEAQ (reference sequence). For the CDR3, the DNA is TGTGCCAGCGGGGGCGGCGGCTATGACTATGGCTACACCTTC. This encodes CASGGGGYDYGYTF.

On this clonotype itself: A much bigger clone sits one base away, suggesting this may be a read error. CDR3 coding DNA: TGTGCCAGCAACCCGGGGCGGGGGGCCTACAATGAGCAGTTCTTC. It yields the protein CASNPGRGAYNEQFF. This chain connects TRBV3-1 to TRBJ2-1, with 8 positions matching TRBD2. The CDR3 is 15 amino acids. Germline V gene lookup returns CDR1 LGHDT and CDR2 YNNKEL (reference sequence). With 7 bases clipped from V and 2 bases from J, the junction kept 7 bases outside the gene matches.

The genes are TRBV5-5 and TRBJ1-6; the match to TRBD1 covers 7 bases. This CDR3 has 17 residues. In germline, CDR1 is SGHKS, CDR2 YYEKEE (reference sequence). V was pared by 4 bases and J by 10 bases, with 17 bases of the junction left unmatched. CDR3 loop: CASSPKAPTGYHSPLHF. The CDR3 DNA is TGTGCCAGCAGCCCGAAAGCCCCGACAGGGTATCACTCACCCCTCCACTTT.

This clonotype was detected a few times. The chain carries TRBV3-1 and TRBJ2-7, with D uncertain. From germline, CDR1 is LGHDT and CDR2 YNNKEL (reference sequence). V was clipped by 0 bases and J by 1 base, with 16 bases between them. CDR3 length: 17 residues. The CDR3 sequence is CASSQDSAGWISYEQYF. The CDR3 region has the DNA TGTGCCAGCAGCCAAGACTCGGCAGGATGGATATCCTACGAGCAGTACTTC.

This clonotype was seen many times. The chain employs TRBV12-3 or TRBV12-4 and TRBJ2-7, with D unresolved. The CDR3 has 14 amino acids. Trimming cost V 2 bases and J 0 bases, with 8 bases left between them. The CDR3 sequence is CASSLPPASYEQYF. The CDR3 DNA reads TGTGCCAGCAGTTTACCCCCAGCCTCCTACGAGCAGTACTTC.

This clonotype was seen at least ten times. The V call is TRBV6-1, the J call TRBJ1-5; D might be TRBD1 (5 bases). Trimming shortened V by 5 bases and J by 5 bases, and 16 bases separated the two germline ends. CDR1 and CDR2 from the germline V gene are MNHNS and SASEGT. This CDR3 has 15 residues. The CDR3 loop is CASSTRVGGDQPQHF. The CDR3 DNA reads TGTGCCAGCAGTACCAGGGTCGGGGGGGATCAGCCCCAGCATTTT.

This clonotype has more than one count but fewer than ten. A junction end diverges from the germline sequence, so it may reflect a read error. CDR3 in DNA: TGTGCCAGCAGGTTAGGGACAGTGAACACTGAAGCTTTCTTT. Protein: CASRLGTVNTEAFF. The chain joins TRBV12-3 or TRBV12-4 to TRBJ1-1, with 7 bases matching TRBD1. The CDR3 runs to 14 residues.

This chain uses TRBV5-1 with TRBJ2-1; TRBD2 matches 13 bases. V was clipped by 5 bases and J by 4 bases; unmatched bases: 9. The CDR3 is made up of 17 amino acids. From germline, CDR1 is SGHRS and CDR2 YFSETQ. The CDR3 spells CASSMTSGGTGYNEQFF. The CDR3 bases are TGCGCCAGCAGTATGACTAGCGGGGGGACCGGTTACAATGAGCAGTTCTTC.

Many counts were recorded for this clonotype. V gene TRBV7-9 combines with J gene TRBJ2-5, with 9 bases that match TRBD2. Germline assignment: CDR1 SEHNR and CDR2 FQNEAQ (reference sequence). This CDR3 is 18 amino acids long. V lost 1 base, J lost 3 bases, and 12 bases stayed unmatched. The CDR3 loop is CASSLGTSAGGRKETQYF. The CDR3 nucleotides are TGTGCCAGCAGCTTAGGGACGTCAGCGGGGGGAAGGAAAGAGACCCAGTACTTC.

This clonotype was seen a handful of times. The chain uses TRBV21-1 and TRBJ2-7; TRBD2, the D gene given by the table, was not confirmed from the DNA. TRBV21-1 counts as a pseudogene. The CDR3 has 14 residues. DNA for the CDR3: TGTGCCAGCACCAGTCCGGGGGGCTTCTACGAGCAGTACTTC. This encodes CASTSPGGFYEQYF.

This clonotype was counted many times. V gene TRBV10-3 combines with J gene TRBJ2-5; 7 positions match TRBD2. Germline CDR1 reads ENHRY; CDR2 reads SYGVKD. This CDR3 is built from 15 residues. The J segment lost 6 bases and the V segment lost 10 bases, leaving 17 bases of the junction unmatched. CDR3 protein: CASSDPGLLVQTQYF. In DNA, the CDR3 is TGTGCCAGCAGCGACCCGGGACTATTAGTTCAGACCCAGTACTTC.

The chain employs TRBV2 and TRBJ1-6; D not certain. The V end was cut by 6 bases, the J end by 6 bases, with 12 bases between. The germline V gene encodes CDR1 SNHLY and CDR2 FYNNEI. CDR3 length equals 14 residues. The CDR3 nucleotides are TGTGCCAGCAGACGCGGTTCGGGTAATTCACCCCTCCACTTT. Translation gives CASRRGSGNSPLHF. Complete variable domain (other parts from reference TRBV2 and TRBJ1-6): EPEVTQTPSHQVTQMGQEVILRCVPISNHLYFYWYRQILGQKVEFLVSFYNNEISEKSEIFDDQFSVERPDGSNFTLKIRSTKLEDSAMYFCASRRGSGNSPLHFGNGTRLTVT.

This clonotype showed up many times. V and J are TRBV7-3 and TRBJ2-6; D possibly corresponds to TRBD2 (5 bases). Deletions cut 4 bases from V and 4 bases from J, with 8 bases between. This CDR3 spans 14 amino acids. Germline loops: CDR1 SGHTA, CDR2 FQGTGA. The CDR3 DNA reads as TGTGCCAGCAGCTCCGGGGAAGGGGCCAACGTCCTGACTTTC. Protein: CASSSGEGANVLTF.

This clonotype was picked up many times. The chain is built from TRBV27 and TRBJ2-5; either TRBD1 or TRBD2 may fit D (6 bases each). Germline CDR1 reads MNHEY; CDR2 reads SMNVEV (reference sequence). V dropped 6 bases and J dropped 5 bases, with 13 bases sitting between them. CDR3 length: 13 residues. The CDR3 region has the DNA TGTGCCAGCAGGCCTACAGGGAGGGAGACCCAGTACTTC. This codes for CASRPTGRETQYF.

Ten or more counts support this clonotype. CDR3 sequence: CASSKDRGHTNEKLFF. In DNA, the CDR3 is TGTGCCAGCAGCAAAGACAGGGGGCACACTAATGAAAAACTGTTTTTT. The gene calls are TRBV21-1 and TRBJ1-4; the D call TRBD1 from the table was never checked on the DNA. TRBV21-1 is shown as a pseudogene. The CDR3 totals 16 residues.

This clonotype was counted at least ten times. The genes are TRBV5-1 and TRBJ1-5; no clear D. Germline V gene data show CDR1 as SGHRS and CDR2 as YFSETQ. V gave up 4 bases and J gave up 5 bases, with 10 bases separating them. This CDR3 region has 13 residues. This CDR3 reads CASSVQVDQPQHF. In DNA form, the CDR3 reads TGCGCCAGCAGCGTCCAGGTAGATCAGCCCCAGCATTTT.

This clonotype was found a few times. The chain has TRBV7-2 and TRBJ2-2, with 8 bases lining up with TRBD2. The V and J ends lost 3 bases and 6 bases, in that order; junction bases with no gene match: 6. Germline V gene lookup returns CDR1 SGHTA and CDR2 FQGNSA. The CDR3 is made up of 15 amino acids. The chain's CDR3 is CASSFAGTSAGELFF. CDR3 DNA sequence: TGTGCCAGCAGCTTCGCCGGGACTAGTGCCGGGGAGCTGTTTTTT. Full variable domain (rest looked up from reference TRBV7-2 and TRBJ2-2): GAGVSQSPSNKVTEKGKDVELRCDPISGHTALYWYRQSLGQGLEFLIYFQGNSAPDKSGLPSDRFSAERTGGSVSTLTIQRTQQEDSAVYLCASSFAGTSAGELFFGEGSRLTVL.

The sample holds many counts of this clonotype. V gene TRBV30 combines with J gene TRBJ1-1; D not certain. CDR1 is GTSNPN and CDR2 is SVGIG in the germline V gene (reference sequence). Trimming removed 0 bases from V and 1 base from J, with 6 bases in between. This CDR3 spans 13 amino acids. CDR3 sequence: CAWSVVENTEAFF. The CDR3, as DNA: TGTGCCTGGAGTGTAGTCGAGAACACTGAAGCTTTCTTT.

A few counts support this clonotype. The chain links TRBV6-1 to TRBJ1-5; no clear D gene. Trimming pared 7 bases from V and 3 bases from J, leaving 10 bases between. This CDR3 has 13 residues. The germline CDR1 and CDR2 sequences are MNHNS and SASEGT. This CDR3 reads CASKSSFNQPQHF. CDR3 in DNA: TGTGCCAGCAAAAGCTCATTCAATCAGCCCCAGCATTTT.

Remarks on this clonotype: The junction differs from germline at one of its ends, possibly a read error. The chain recombines TRBV7-6 with TRBJ2-2, with 9 bases matching TRBD2. The germline V gene encodes CDR1 SGHVS and CDR2 FNYEAQ. The CDR3 runs to 18 residues. The CDR3, as DNA: TGTGCCAGCAGCTTAGACCCCACCGGGACTAGCTCCACCGGGAAGCTGTTTTTT. Amino acid sequence: CASSLDPTGTSSTGKLFF. Based on the CDR3 plus reference TRBV7-6 and TRBJ2-2, the full variable domain is GAGVSQSPRYKVTKRGQDVALRCDPISGHVSLYWYRQALGQGPEFLTYFNYEAQQDKSGLPNDRFSAERPEGSISTLTIQRTEQRDSAMYRCASSLDPTGTSSTGKLFFGEGSRLTVL.

This clonotype was seen repeatedly, ten times or more. The chain links TRBV18 to TRBJ2-5; possible D gene TRBD2, 6 bases. V lost 4 bases and J lost 3, with 9 bases in between. The CDR3 sequence is 13 residues long. Germline assignment: CDR1 KGHSH and CDR2 LQKENI. Written as DNA, the CDR3 is TGTGCCAGCTCACAGTGGAGGGAAGAGACCCAGTACTTC. This encodes CASSQWREETQYF.

This clonotype occurred a few times. The chain joins TRBV29-1 to TRBJ1-1, with a possible D match to TRBD1 (6 bases). The germline V gene encodes CDR1 SQVTM and CDR2 ANQGSEA. CDR3 length equals 12 residues. The V and J ends lost 8 bases and 6 bases respectively, with 16 bases between them. CDR3 residues: CSIPGGLSEAFF. The CDR3 nucleotides read TGCAGCATACCCGGGGGGCTCTCTGAAGCTTTCTTT.

At least ten counts were recorded for this clonotype. The chain combines TRBV2 with TRBJ2-7; 10 bases are a match to TRBD2. The V gene end was trimmed by 6 bases and the J gene end by 1 base; junction bases not matched to a gene: 3. Germline V gives CDR1 SNHLY, CDR2 FYNNEI. CDR3 length: 14 residues. The CDR3 sequence: CASSQTSGSYEQYF. In nucleotides, the CDR3 is TGTGCCAGCAGCCAGACTAGCGGGTCCTACGAGCAGTACTTC.

In this sample, this clonotype turned up a few times. The chain has TRBV19 and TRBJ2-1; perhaps TRBD1 as D (5 bases). This CDR3 comprises 15 residues. Germline CDR1 LNHDA, CDR2 SQIVND (reference sequence). Trimming cost V 4 bases and J 7 bases, with 17 bases left between them. The DNA for the CDR3 is TGTGCCAGTAGTACCTCTCAGGGTAGGGGAAATGAGCAGTTCTTC. Amino acids: CASSTSQGRGNEQFF.

The table lists this clonotype with many counts. The V gene is TRBV20-1, the J gene TRBJ2-7, with D uncertain. This CDR3 comprises 13 residues. The V end lost 7 bases, the J end lost 0 bases, and 13 bases lay between the germline ends. Germline V gives CDR1 DFQATT, CDR2 SNEGSKA (reference sequence). DNA of the CDR3: TGCAGTGTCCCGAGAGATGACTCCTACGAGCAGTACTTC. Residues: CSVPRDDSYEQYF.

This clonotype was counted ten times or more. The chain links TRBV7-2 to TRBJ1-1; D call uncertain. The germline V gene encodes CDR1 SGHTA and CDR2 FQGNSA. Deletions cut 5 bases from V and 1 base from J, with 8 bases between. The CDR3 totals 13 residues. This chain's CDR3 is CASSLWKNTEAFF. DNA for the CDR3: TGTGCCAGCAGCCTATGGAAGAACACTGAAGCTTTCTTT. The full variable domain, in which reference TRBV7-2 and TRBJ1-1 provide the parts outside the CDR3, is GAGVSQSPSNKVTEKGKDVELRCDPISGHTALYWYRQSLGQGLEFLIYFQGNSAPDKSGLPSDRFSAERTGGSVSTLTIQRTQQEDSAVYLCASSLWKNTEAFFGQGTRLTVV.

This clonotype was detected only a few times. Compared with germline, one end of the junction differs, possibly owing to a read error. CDR3 sequence (DNA): TGTGCTAGCAGCTTTAATCCGGGGGAGACCCAGTACTTC. Translated: CASSFNPGETQYF. This rearrangement joins TRBV7-7 to TRBJ2-5; D possibly corresponds to TRBD2 (5 bases). CDR1 SSHAT and CDR2 FNYEAQ come from the germline V gene (reference sequence). This CDR3 comprises 13 residues.

This chain uses TRBV7-6 with TRBJ2-3; unclear D gene. V lost 5 bases to trimming and J lost 0 bases, with 12 bases between them. Germline CDR1 is SGHVS and CDR2 is FNYEAQ. The CDR3 consists of 15 residues. The CDR3 sequence: CASSRPPDSTDTQYF. The CDR3 DNA reads as TGTGCCAGCAGCCGACCGCCGGACAGCACAGATACGCAGTATTTT.